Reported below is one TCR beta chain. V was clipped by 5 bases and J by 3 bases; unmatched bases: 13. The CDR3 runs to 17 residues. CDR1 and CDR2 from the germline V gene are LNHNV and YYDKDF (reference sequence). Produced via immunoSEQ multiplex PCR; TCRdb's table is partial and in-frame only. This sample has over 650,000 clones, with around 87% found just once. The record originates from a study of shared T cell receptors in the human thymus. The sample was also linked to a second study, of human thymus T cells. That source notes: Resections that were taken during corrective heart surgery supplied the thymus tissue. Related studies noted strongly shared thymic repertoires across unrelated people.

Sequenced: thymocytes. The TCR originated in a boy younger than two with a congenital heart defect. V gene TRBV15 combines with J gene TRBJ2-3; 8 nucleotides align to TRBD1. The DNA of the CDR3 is TGTGCCACCAGCTCAACCTCTTCAGGGGGCAGAACAGATACGCAGTATTTT. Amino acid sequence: CATSSTSSGGRTDTQYF. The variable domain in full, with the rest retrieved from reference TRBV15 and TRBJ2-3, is DAMVIQNPRYQVTQFGKPVTLSCSQTLNHNVMYWYQQKSSQAPKLLFHYYDKDFNNEADTPDNFQSRRPNTSFCFLDIRSPGLGDTAMYLCATSSTSSGGRTDTQYFGPGTRLTVL.